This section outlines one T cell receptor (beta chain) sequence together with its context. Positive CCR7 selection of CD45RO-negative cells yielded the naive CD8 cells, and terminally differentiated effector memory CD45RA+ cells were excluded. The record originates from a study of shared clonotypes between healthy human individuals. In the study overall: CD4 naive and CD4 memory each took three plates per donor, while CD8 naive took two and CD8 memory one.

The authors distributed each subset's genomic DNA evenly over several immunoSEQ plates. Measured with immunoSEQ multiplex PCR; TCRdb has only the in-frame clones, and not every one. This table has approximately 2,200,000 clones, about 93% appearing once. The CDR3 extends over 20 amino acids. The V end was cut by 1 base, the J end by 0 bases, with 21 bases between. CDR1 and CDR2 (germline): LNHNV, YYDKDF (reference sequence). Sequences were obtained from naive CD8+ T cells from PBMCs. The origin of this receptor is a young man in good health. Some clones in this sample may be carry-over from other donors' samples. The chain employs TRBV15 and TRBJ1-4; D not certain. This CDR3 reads CATSRGPIIAWNATNEKLFF. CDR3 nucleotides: TGTGCCACCAGCAGAGGTCCCATCATAGCATGGAATGCAACTAATGAAAAACTGTTTTTT.